Listed below are T cell receptor beta chains from one sample, sequenced in a study of T cells in Graves' hyperthyroidism and ophthalmopathy. TCRdb reanalysed the multiplex PCR reads using MiXCR and keeps one entry per CDR3 protein. The repertoire has 45,000 to 60,000 distinct CDR3 sequences, around 50% of them found once; the top ten carry roughly 12%. What was sequenced was blood. Receptors were obtained from a woman under 40 with Graves' ophthalmopathy. CDR3s include the opening cysteine and the closing phenylalanine or tryptophan. D genes are given only for firm matches. Where a row states a size, it is once, few, many or the class of an expanded clone; other rows omit it.

J gene | V gene | D gene | CDR3 length | clone size | CDR3 protein | CDR3 DNA
TRBJ2-5 | TRBV2 | TRBD2 | 15 | - | CASSRDIAGVETQYF | TGTGCCAGCAGCCGGGACATAGCGGGAGTAGAGACCCAGTACTTC
TRBJ2-7 | TRBV5-4 | TRBD2 | 16 | many | CASSLEAGLAAHEQYF | TGTGCCAGCAGCTTGGAAGCGGGACTAGCCGCCCACGAGCAGTACTTC
TRBJ2-3 | TRBV6-1 | - | 14 | many | CASRPISSYDTQYF | TGTGCCAGCAGGCCGATCAGCTCATACGATACGCAGTATTTT
TRBJ1-2 | TRBV2 | TRBD1 | 16 | many | CASSLQGAGVTGGYTF | TGTGCCAGCAGTCTACAGGGGGCGGGGGTGACAGGAGGCTACACCTTC
TRBJ1-2 | TRBV4-3 | - | 14 | - | CASSHTTGNYGYTF | TGCGCCAGCAGTCATACAACAGGGAACTATGGCTACACCTTC
TRBJ1-5 | TRBV12-3/TRBV12-4 | - | 15 | many | CASSPGVVGNQPQHF | TGTGCCAGCAGCCCAGGGGTGGTTGGCAATCAGCCCCAGCATTTT
TRBJ2-1 | TRBV4-1 | - | 16 | many | CASSQRDRSSYNEQFF | TGCGCCAGCAGCCAACGAGACAGGAGCTCCTACAATGAGCAGTTCTTC
TRBJ2-1 | TRBV29-1 | TRBD1 | 15 | many | CSVVGTGSSYNEQFF | TGCAGCGTTGTTGGGACAGGGAGCTCCTACAATGAGCAGTTCTTC
TRBJ2-2 | TRBV10-1 | - | 16 | many | CASSAAFRGNTGELFF | TGCGCCAGCAGTGCCGCGTTCCGGGGGAACACCGGGGAGCTGTTTTTT
TRBJ1-1 | TRBV6-5 | - | 14 | many | CASSYTGLSTEAFF | TGTGCCAGCAGTTACACGGGCTTGAGCACTGAAGCTTTCTTT
TRBJ2-3 | TRBV9 | TRBD2 | 14 | - | CASSPVAGVGEQYF | TGTGCCAGCAGCCCAGTAGCGGGAGTGGGTGAGCAGTATTTT
TRBJ2-1 | TRBV7-7 | - | 11 | - | CARPSYNEQFF | TGTGCTAGACCTTCCTACAATGAGCAGTTCTTC
TRBJ2-1 | TRBV7-3 | TRBD2 | 16 | - | CASSLRPKAGDNEQFF | TGTGCCAGCAGCCTTCGGCCGAAAGCGGGGGACAATGAGCAGTTCTTC
TRBJ2-1 | TRBV20-1 | TRBD2 | 11 | many | CSARGLAEQFF | TGCAGTGCTAGGGGACTAGCGGAGCAGTTCTTC
TRBJ2-1 | TRBV9 | TRBD2 | 14 | - | CASSIAGGPNEQFF | TGTGCCAGCAGCATAGCGGGAGGGCCGAATGAGCAGTTCTTC
TRBJ2-2 | TRBV7-2 | TRBD1 | 16 | - | CASSLVATGPGGELFF | TGTGCCAGCAGCTTAGTGGCGACAGGGCCCGGCGGGGAGCTGTTTTTT
TRBJ1-4 | TRBV24-1 | - | 14 | once | CATSSGGFGEKLFF | TGTGCCACCAGCAGTGGGGGATTCGGTGAAAAACTGTTTTTT
TRBJ1-1 | TRBV10-3 | - | 15 | many | CATTPRGGGNTEAFF | TGTGCCACCACTCCCAGGGGCGGCGGGAACACTGAAGCTTTCTTT
TRBJ1-6 | TRBV7-2 | TRBD1 | 15 | - | CASSLGQARNSPLHF | TGTGCCAGCAGCTTGGGACAGGCTCGTAATTCACCCCTCCACTTT
TRBJ2-1 | TRBV12-3/TRBV12-4 | TRBD2 | 21 | few | CASSLPRKGLPRMGSYNEQFF | TGTGCCAGCAGTTTGCCCCGAAAGGGACTACCCCGAATGGGGTCCTACAATGAGCAGTTCTTC
TRBJ2-7 | TRBV9 | TRBD1 | 16 | - | CASSVVGAGGSAEQYF | TGTGCCAGCAGCGTAGTGGGGGCAGGGGGAAGCGCCGAGCAGTACTTC
TRBJ2-1 | TRBV11-2 | - | 14 | - | CASNDRGRINGQFF | TGTGCCAGCAACGACAGAGGGCGCATCAATGGGCAGTTCTTC
TRBJ2-7 | TRBV18 | TRBD2 | 15 | - | CARSPRVAGDLEQYF | TGTGCCCGCTCACCACGGGTAGCGGGAGATCTCGAGCAGTACTTC
TRBJ1-5 | TRBV20-1 | - | 13 | - | CSARSTANQPQHF | TGCAGTGCTAGATCCACGGCAAATCAGCCCCAGCATTTT
TRBJ2-7 | TRBV11-3 | TRBD1 | 13 | many | CASSYGTEGEQYF | TGTGCCAGCAGCTACGGGACAGAGGGGGAGCAGTACTTC
TRBJ1-6 | TRBV5-1 | TRBD1 | 14 | - | CASSLARGPSPLHF | TGCGCCAGCAGCTTGGCCAGGGGGCCTTCACCCCTCCACTTT
TRBJ1-2 | TRBV28 | - | 13 | many | CAIRDVTNYGYTF | TGTGCCATCAGGGACGTAACTAACTATGGCTACACCTTC
TRBJ1-2 | TRBV19 | TRBD1 | 14 | - | CASSIETGGYGYTF | TGTGCCAGTAGTATTGAGACAGGGGGCTATGGCTACACCTTC
TRBJ1-6 | TRBV4-1 | TRBD1 | 21 | - | CASSQGFRTGGFISYNSPLHF | TGCGCCAGCAGCCAAGGTTTTCGGACAGGGGGCTTCATCTCCTATAATTCACCCCTCCACTTT
TRBJ1-1 | TRBV29-1 | - | 13 | - | CSVVWDMNTEAFF | TGCAGCGTGGTGTGGGACATGAACACGGAAGCTTTCTTT
TRBJ2-7 | TRBV5-5 | TRBD2 | 18 | - | CASSWGEGLAGATYEQYF | TGTGCCAGCAGCTGGGGAGAGGGACTAGCGGGAGCAACCTACGAGCAGTACTTC
TRBJ1-1 | TRBV9 | TRBD1 | 14 | many | CASSEQGMNTEAFF | TGTGCCAGCAGCGAACAGGGGATGAACACTGAAGCTTTCTTT
TRBJ1-4 | TRBV5-1 | TRBD1 | 14 | many | CASSSDRANEKLFF | TGCGCCAGCAGCTCCGACAGGGCGAATGAAAAACTGTTTTTT
TRBJ1-2 | TRBV7-9 | - | 14 | - | CARSLVAGLRGYTF | TGTGCCAGGAGCTTAGTGGCCGGCCTTCGGGGCTACACCTTC
TRBJ2-5 | TRBV5-5 | TRBD2 | 14 | - | CASSFLAGGETQYF | TGTGCCAGCAGCTTTCTAGCGGGAGGAGAGACCCAGTACTTC
TRBJ1-2 | TRBV7-7 | - | 13 | - | CASSRGEQGGNTF | TGTGCTAGCAGCCGTGGGGAGCAGGGTGGAAACACCTTC
TRBJ2-7 | TRBV2 | - | 14 | once | CASSEREARTEQYF | TGTGCCAGCAGTGAACGGGAAGCGAGAACCGAGCAGTACTTC
TRBJ2-6 | TRBV5-1 | TRBD1 | 15 | - | CASSPGQLGANVLTF | TGCGCCAGCAGCCCGGGACAGCTAGGGGCCAACGTCCTGACTTTC
TRBJ1-1 | TRBV19 | - | 12 | many | CARPLGRSPAFF | TGTGCCAGACCTTTGGGACGGTCTCCGGCTTTCTTT
TRBJ1-5 | TRBV19 | - | 14 | many | CASTGSSGDQPQHF | TGTGCCAGCACCGGGTCCAGTGGGGATCAGCCCCAGCATTTT
TRBJ1-6 | TRBV7-9 | - | 18 | - | CASSLASLREGSNSPLHF | TGTGCCAGCAGCTTAGCGTCTTTGCGGGAGGGCAGCAATTCACCCCTCCACTTT
TRBJ2-3 | TRBV7-3 | - | 18 | - | CASSLLSGTNGRTDTQYF | TGTGCCAGCAGCTTATTATCCGGGACTAACGGGAGGACAGATACGCAGTATTTC
TRBJ1-3 | TRBV6-5 | - | 9 | - | CASSYTIYF | TGTGCCAGCAGTTACACCATATATTTT